This TCR beta chain was found in a study of blood T cell repertoires in COVID-19. The wider study: Whether acute or convalescent, the COVID-19 samples came from the United States, Italy and Spain. Sample material is recorded as cDNA or gDNA derived from T cells, B-cell-depleted T cells, or PBMCs.

In the original analysis: Using reference gene primer amplification, nucleated cell counts were estimated. TCRdb's table, derived via immunoSEQ multiplex PCR, lists solely in-frame clones and lacks some. V and J calls and clone size are given by that table; D and trimming were obtained from the DNA. The sample comprises approximately 400,000 clones, more than 70% of which are singletons, and more than 0.95% rests with the top ten. Sequencing used peripheral blood. The TCR comes from a man aged 35-49 years with acute or convalescent COVID-19.

CDR3 amino acids: CASSLQAGRVDEQFF. As DNA, the CDR3 is TGTGCCAGCAGCCTCCAGGCTGGCCGTGTAGATGAGCAGTTCTTC. The chain carries TRBV7-3 and TRBJ2-1; D is unclear. Per germline, CDR1 SGHTA and CDR2 FQGTGA. The CDR3 contains 15 residues. Trimming left V 5 bases short and J 8 bases short, with 19 bases between.